The 22 T cell receptor beta chains reported below all come from one sample, sequenced in a study of Graves' ophthalmopathy and Graves' hyperthyroidism. The TCR beta CDR3 regions underwent amplification from RNA transcripts. In the first round, RT-PCR was carried out with HTBI primers, and a multiplex PCR formed the second round. TCRdb called the multiplex PCR reads again in MiXCR, with one record for every CDR3 protein. The table includes about 58,000 distinct CDR3 sequences, 45% to 55% detected once. Sequencing was carried out using peripheral blood. The receptors originated from an adult woman with Graves' ophthalmopathy.

V gene TRBV9 combines with J gene TRBJ2-7, with a tentative D call TRBD2 (7 bases). From germline, CDR1 is SGDLS and CDR2 YYNGEE. Trimming removed 0 bases from V and 2 bases from J, with 18 bases in between. The CDR3 runs 17 residues. CDR3 in amino acids: CASSVVGGGVRPYEQYF. For the CDR3, the DNA is TGTGCCAGCAGCGTAGTAGGGGGGGGGGTTCGACCCTACGAGCAGTACTTC.

This clonotype came up once. V is TRBV2 and J is TRBJ2-7; TRBD2 matches at 8 bases. V shed 1 base and J 6 bases; nucleotides not matched to a gene: 2. Germline-derived CDR1 and CDR2 are SNHLY and FYNNEI. This CDR3 has 13 residues. The CDR3 loop reads CASSEGAGGEQYF. The CDR3, as DNA: TGTGCCAGCAGTGAAGGGGCGGGAGGCGAGCAGTACTTC.

This clonotype was counted a single time. The junction does not match germline at one end; this may be a read error. The rearrangement uses TRBV7-3 and TRBJ1-2, with D unclear. This CDR3 region has 14 residues. Germline loops: CDR1 SGHTA, CDR2 FQGTGA. CDR3 protein: CASSLGQANNGYTF. For the CDR3, the DNA is TGTGCCAGCAGCTTGGGCCAGGCTAACAATGGCTACACCTTC. Using reference TRBV7-3 and TRBJ1-2 for the parts outside the CDR3, the full variable domain is GAGVSQTPSNKVTEKGKYVELRCDPISGHTALYWYRQSLGQGPEFLIYFQGTGAADDSGLPNDRFFAVRPEGSVSTLKIQRTERGDSAVYLCASSLGQANNGYTFGSGTRLTVV.

This clonotype showed up just a few times. J is TRBJ2-2 and V is TRBV14; D call uncertain. Looked up from germline, CDR1 is SGHDN and CDR2 is FVKESK. Trimming stripped 0 bases from V and 8 bases from J, with 4 bases between. This CDR3 contains 12 residues. The CDR3 DNA is TGTGCCAGCAGCCAAGATCCAGGGGAGCTGTTTTTT. Translated: CASSQDPGELFF.

This clonotype was counted a single time. The V and J genes are TRBV24-1 and TRBJ2-1; D is possibly TRBD2 (7 bases). The CDR3 length is 15 residues. V lost 9 bases and J lost 7, with 21 bases in between. Germline CDR1 KGHDR, CDR2 SFDVKD. CDR3 nucleotides: TGTGCCACCCGGGGGGCGCGACGCTGTAAAAATGAGCAGTTCTTC. This translates into CATRGARRCKNEQFF.

By proportion, this clonotype is medium-sized. The chain couples TRBV2 to TRBJ1-2, with 7 bases that match TRBD1. The ends lost 6 bases at V and 7 bases at J; junction bases unmatched: 5. Germline CDR1 is SNHLY and CDR2 is FYNNEI. The CDR3 runs 12 residues. The CDR3 here is CASRTGVGGYTF. CDR3 DNA: TGTGCCAGCAGAACAGGGGTGGGTGGCTACACCTTC.

The chain carries TRBV11-2 and TRBJ2-7; the D is unclear. The CDR3 spans 14 residues. Germline CDR1 is SGHAT and CDR2 is FQNNGV. Trimming cost V 2 bases and J 3 bases, with 11 bases left between them. The CDR3 region has the DNA TGTGCCAGCAGCTTAACATACCCATTCTACGAGCAGTACTTC. Protein sequence: CASSLTYPFYEQYF.

The chain is built from TRBV20-1 and TRBJ1-6; TRBD1 is a possible D gene (6 bases). Looked up from germline, CDR1 is DFQATT and CDR2 is SNEGSKA (reference sequence). The CDR3 length is 13 residues. V was shortened by 5 bases and J by 13 bases, with 18 bases between the two germline ends. CDR3 sequence (DNA): TGCAGTGCTGAACGTATACAGGGACGGCCCCTCCACTTT. Its protein product is CSAERIQGRPLHF.

The chain combines TRBV7-2 with TRBJ1-5; the match to TRBD1 covers 8 bases. CDR1 SGHTA and CDR2 FQGNSA come from the germline V gene. This CDR3 is built from 15 residues. Losses at the gene ends were 5 bases for V and 1 base for J; bases not matched to a gene: 4. CDR3 loop: CASSLNRGSNQPQHF. DNA of the CDR3: TGTGCCAGCAGCCTCAACAGGGGGAGCAATCAGCCCCAGCATTTT.

This chain connects TRBV7-2 to TRBJ2-2; tentative D call: TRBD1 (6 bases). V lost 5 bases, J lost 0 bases, and 16 bases lay in between. Germline V gene lookup returns CDR1 SGHTA and CDR2 FQGNSA. The CDR3 loop spans 17 amino acids. DNA of the CDR3: TGTGCCAGCAGCCCGAGGGGGACAAATGCGAACACCGGGGAGCTGTTTTTT. Protein sequence: CASSPRGTNANTGELFF.

This clonotype has just one count. V gene TRBV10-1 combines with J gene TRBJ2-5, with D unclear. The germline gives CDR1 WNHNN, CDR2 SYGVQD (reference sequence). CDR3 length: 12 residues. The V end lost 6 bases, the J end lost 5 bases, and 10 bases lay between the germline ends. CDR3: CASRDSQETQYF. The CDR3 coding sequence is TGCGCCAGCAGAGATTCTCAGGAGACCCAGTACTTC.

This clonotype showed up many times. The chain has TRBV20-1 and TRBJ2-1, with D unresolved. V lost 5 bases, J lost 4 bases, and 12 bases lay in between. Germline V gene data show CDR1 as DFQATT and CDR2 as SNEGSKA (reference sequence). CDR3 size: 13 residues. The CDR3 nucleotides read TGCAGTGCTGGCGGATCCGGGTACAATGAGCAGTTCTTC. Its translation is CSAGGSGYNEQFF.

The gene calls are TRBV7-2 and TRBJ2-7, with D unresolved. Germline V lookup: CDR1 SGHTA, CDR2 FQGNSA. This CDR3 contains 16 residues. The ends were cut back, 0 bases at V and 1 base at J, with 13 bases in the middle. The CDR3 region has the DNA TGTGCCAGCAGCTTAGCGCAGTTGTGGGAATCCTACGAGCAGTACTTC. Protein product: CASSLAQLWESYEQYF.

Worth noting for this clonotype: Compared with germline, one end of the junction differs, possibly owing to a read error. V usage is TRBV7-3 and J usage is TRBJ2-7, with 12 bases lining up with TRBD2. Germline CDR1 SGHTA, CDR2 FQGTGA. This CDR3 contains 14 residues. The CDR3 bases are TGTGCCAGCAGCCCGCTAGCGGGGGGGGGCGAGCGGTACTTC. This encodes CASSPLAGGGERYF. The whole variable domain, remainder taken from reference TRBV7-3 and TRBJ2-7, is GAGVSQTPSNKVTEKGKYVELRCDPISGHTALYWYRQSLGQGPEFLIYFQGTGAADDSGLPNDRFFAVRPEGSVSTLKIQRTERGDSAVYLCASSPLAGGGERYFGPGTRLTVT.

The rearrangement uses TRBV20-1 and TRBJ2-5; D remains unclear. Germline lookup yields CDR1 DFQATT and CDR2 SNEGSKA (reference sequence). The CDR3 is 11 amino acids. V was pared by 7 bases and J by 0 bases, with 6 bases between. The CDR3 is CSGAYQETQYF. The CDR3 coding sequence is TGCAGTGGTGCCTACCAAGAGACCCAGTACTTC.

This clonotype has at least ten counts. V is TRBV20-1 and J is TRBJ1-1; 7 nucleotides agree with TRBD1. Germline V gene lookup returns CDR1 DFQATT and CDR2 SNEGSKA (reference sequence). V shed 4 bases, J shed 4 bases, and the junction held 6 bases outside the gene matches. This CDR3 has 13 residues. CDR3 sequence (DNA): TGCAGTGCTAACAGGGGCGGGAGCACTGAAGCTTTCTTT. As protein: CSANRGGSTEAFF.

This clonotype has just one count. The rearrangement joins TRBV6-5 to TRBJ1-2; D ambiguous. Germline loops: CDR1 MNHEY, CDR2 SVGAGI. The CDR3 totals 14 residues. With 6 bases removed from V and 8 bases from J, the gap between germline ends came to 19 bases. The DNA of the CDR3 is TGTGCCAGCAGCGCCCGGGTAGGAGCGGGAGGCTACACCTTC. Translating it yields CASSARVGAGGYTF.

About this clonotype itself: At one of its ends the junction is not consistent with the germline gene, which may arise from a read error. The V gene is TRBV7-7, the J gene TRBJ2-1; 7 bases line up with TRBD2. CDR1 is SSHAT, CDR2 FNYEAQ, per germline (reference sequence). The CDR3 sequence is 15 residues long. The CDR3 reads CASSLAAGDVNEQFF. In DNA form, the CDR3 reads TGTGCTAGCAGCTTAGCGGCGGGAGACGTGAATGAGCAGTTCTTC.

This clonotype came up many times. The chain recombines TRBV12-3 or TRBV12-4 with TRBJ2-7, with 9 bases matching TRBD2. This CDR3 region has 17 residues. The V and J ends lost 4 bases and 4 bases, in that order; junction bases with no gene match: 14. The CDR3 loop reads CASSSKRPGLALYEQYF. The CDR3 DNA reads as TGTGCCAGCAGTTCGAAGAGACCGGGACTAGCCTTGTACGAGCAGTACTTC.

This clonotype was seen many times. The V gene is TRBV7-2, the J gene TRBJ1-2, with unresolved D. V was shortened by 2 bases and J by 4 bases, with 5 bases between the two germline ends. The CDR3 consists of 12 residues. In germline, CDR1 is SGHTA, CDR2 FQGNSA. The DNA for the CDR3 is TGTGCCAGCAGCTTAAATAGCTATGGCTACACCTTC. It is translated as CASSLNSYGYTF.

The sample holds a few counts of this clonotype. CDR3 in DNA: TGTGCCAGCAGTGGGACTAGCGGGAGCACAGATACGCAGTTCTTC. Translation gives CASSGTSGSTDTQFF. The chain has TRBV6-4 and TRBJ2-3; 13 bases align to TRBD2. The tail of the sequence fits TRBJ2-1 better, so the J call may be wrong. Germline loops: CDR1 MRHNA, CDR2 SNTAGT. The CDR3 is 15 residues long.

On this clonotype: Since a much larger clone is just one base distant, this may be a read error. The chain uses TRBV7-7 and TRBJ2-2; D is unclear. The CDR3 loop spans 11 amino acids. Germline V lookup: CDR1 SSHAT, CDR2 FNYEAQ (reference sequence). V was cut by 1 base and J by 7 bases, with 1 base left in between. The CDR3 is CASSLDGELFF. The DNA of the CDR3 is TGTGCCAGCAGCTTAGACGGGGAGCTGTTTTTT.